The 19 T cell receptor beta chains given below trace back to one sample, sequenced in a study of radiation and T cells in renal cell carcinoma. The protocol was immunoSEQ multiplex PCR, while the TCRdb copy is restricted to in-frame clones and leaves out a portion. The data hold roughly 130,000 clones, with 88% observed a single time. Time point: blood 2 weeks post-SBRT. The treatment: 15 Gy SBRT to primary tumor, nephrectomy 4 weeks later. The sequences come from blood, collected from a patient whose treatment included radiotherapy and nephrectomy. The receptors stem from a woman in her 70s with renal cell carcinoma.

This clone was recorded once. The J gene is TRBJ2-3, the V gene TRBV27; 14 bases line up with TRBD2. The germline V gene has CDR1 MNHEY and CDR2 SMNVEV (reference sequence). The J segment lost 3 bases and the V segment lost 3 bases, leaving 2 bases of the junction unmatched. The length of the CDR3 is 16 residues. CDR3 region: CASSFRTSGGTDTQYF. As DNA, the CDR3 is TGTGCCAGCAGTTTTCGGACTAGCGGGGGGACAGATACGCAGTATTTT.

Here the CDR3 reads CASSMDRAGNEKLFF. DNA of the CDR3: TGCGCCAGCAGCATGGACAGGGCGGGTAATGAAAAACTGTTTTTT. The chain combines TRBV5-1 with TRBJ1-4; 8 nucleotides line up with TRBD1. The CDR3 consists of 15 residues. Per the germline V gene, CDR1 is SGHRS and CDR2 is YFSETQ. J was trimmed by 4 bases and V by 4 bases; bases with no gene match: 6.

The J gene is TRBJ2-4, the V gene TRBV15; D possibly corresponds to TRBD2 (5 bases). CDR1 is LNHNV, CDR2 YYDKDF, per germline (reference sequence). This CDR3 spans 15 amino acids. V was clipped by 5 bases and J by 8 bases, with 19 bases between them. DNA for the CDR3: TGTGCCACCAGCGCCGGAGGAGACGGTAAGGACATTCAGTACTTC. Translated, it gives CATSAGGDGKDIQYF.

This CDR3 reads CASSLQGTGYTF. CDR3 DNA sequence: TGTGCCAGCAGTTTACAGGGGACGGGCTACACCTTC. The chain couples TRBV28 to TRBJ1-2, with a tentative D call TRBD1 (6 bases). The CDR3 runs 12 residues. The germline V and J ends were trimmed by 2 bases and 8 bases, with 9 bases remaining between them. From germline, CDR1 is MDHEN and CDR2 SYDVKM.

J is TRBJ2-1 and V is TRBV7-9; a possible D gene is TRBD1 (5 bases). V shed 4 bases and J shed 0 bases, with 22 bases lying between them. The CDR3 runs to 19 residues. The germline CDR1 and CDR2 sequences are SEHNR and FQNEAQ (reference sequence). The CDR3 DNA reads as TGTGCCAGCAGCTCACACTTAGGGCCAGGGATAAGCTCCTACAATGAGCAGTTCTTC. This codes for CASSSHLGPGISSYNEQFF.

This clone was seen a single time. V usage is TRBV10-3 and J usage is TRBJ2-3; unclear D gene. Germline V gene data show CDR1 as ENHRY and CDR2 as SYGVKD. V dropped 2 bases and J dropped 11 bases, with 11 bases sitting between them. CDR3 size: 12 residues. CDR3 nucleotide sequence: TGTGCCATCAGTGAGAGGGTATCGGAGCAGTATTTT. It specifies CAISERVSEQYF.

The V gene is TRBV5-1, the J gene TRBJ1-1; a weak D match, TRBD1 (5 bases). Germline CDR1 SGHRS, CDR2 YFSETQ. The ends were cut back, 3 bases at V and 0 bases at J, with 12 bases in the middle. CDR3 length equals 15 residues. CDR3 sequence (DNA): TGCGCCAGCAGCTCACCTACGGGACTGAACACTGAAGCTTTCTTT. Residues: CASSSPTGLNTEAFF. Full variable domain (outside the CDR3, taken from reference TRBV5-1 and TRBJ1-1): KAGVTQTPRYLIKTRGQQVTLSCSPISGHRSVSWYQQTPGQGLQFLFEYFSETQRNKGNFPGRFSGRQFSNSRSEMNVSTLELGDSALYLCASSSPTGLNTEAFFGQGTRLTVV.

This clone was observed a single time. The chain links TRBV6-5 to TRBJ2-7; TRBD2 matches 9 bases. V trimming: 4 bases; J trimming: 4 bases; junction bases outside the gene matches: 8. The CDR3 totals 15 residues. The germline V gene has CDR1 MNHEY and CDR2 SVGAGI. CDR3 in amino acids: CASSSPGLATYEQYF. The DNA of the CDR3 is TGTGCCAGCAGTTCTCCGGGACTAGCCACTTACGAGCAGTACTTC.

The chain joins TRBV7-2 to TRBJ2-4; D may be TRBD2 (5 bases). Germline values: CDR1 SGHTA, CDR2 FQGNSA. Between the trimmed V and J ends, which lost 1 base and 6 bases, there was a span of 13 bases. The CDR3 is 15 amino acids. CDR3 nucleotides: TGTGCCAGCAGCTTAGTGGTTGGGGAGTTAAACATTCAGTACTTC. It yields the protein CASSLVVGELNIQYF.

V is TRBV27 and J is TRBJ1-5; TRBD1 matches at 8 bases. The junction had 6 bases not matched to a gene; V was cut back by 5 bases and J by 6 bases. CDR1 and CDR2 (germline): MNHEY, SMNVEV (reference sequence). CDR3 length: 14 residues. This chain's CDR3 is CASSPQGAVQPQHF. The CDR3, as DNA: TGTGCCAGCAGTCCCCAGGGGGCTGTTCAGCCCCAGCATTTT.

The rearrangement joins TRBV19 to TRBJ2-4, with TRBD1 matching over 8 bases. The CDR3 totals 12 residues. Germline-derived CDR1 and CDR2 are LNHDA and SQIVND (reference sequence). V lost 5 bases to trimming and J lost 14 bases; unmatched junction nucleotides: 8. The CDR3 here is CASSGRTGTKYF. The CDR3 DNA reads TGTGCCAGTAGTGGAAGGACAGGGACGAAGTACTTC.

The chain links TRBV6-1 to TRBJ2-3; D call uncertain. Looked up from germline, CDR1 is MNHNS and CDR2 is SASEGT. Trimming shortened V by 4 bases and J by 0 bases, and 11 bases separated the two germline ends. The CDR3 has 15 residues. CDR3 bases: TGTGCCAGCAGTGGAGGTGTAACTAGCACAGATACGCAGTATTTT. Protein product: CASSGGVTSTDTQYF.

The V call is TRBV19, the J call TRBJ2-2; TRBD2 agrees at 11 bases. Germline-derived CDR1 and CDR2 are LNHDA and SQIVND (reference sequence). V shed 5 bases, J shed 7 bases, and the junction held 6 bases outside the gene matches. This CDR3 is 15 amino acids long. As DNA, the CDR3 is TGTGCCAGTAGTTTTAGCGGGGGGGCCGTCGGGGAGCTGTTTTTT. Its translation: CASSFSGGAVGELFF. The full variable domain, with the rest looked up from reference TRBV19 and TRBJ2-2, is DGGITQSPKYLFRKEGQNVTLSCEQNLNHDAMYWYRQDPGQGLRLIYYSQIVNDFQKGDIAEGYSVSREKKESFPLTVTSAQKNPTAFYLCASSFSGGAVGELFFGEGSRLTVL.

The V gene is TRBV6-5, the J gene TRBJ2-5; D is possibly TRBD1 (6 bases). The last part of the DNA fits TRBJ2-7 better; the J call may be wrong. The CDR3 is 15 residues long. Germline-derived CDR1 and CDR2 are MNHEY and SVGAGI. CDR3 residues: CASSAQGPLGYEQYF. CDR3 in DNA: TGTGCCAGCAGTGCCCAGGGGCCGTTAGGCTACGAGCAGTACTTC.

The rearrangement joins TRBV11-2 to TRBJ2-7, with D uncertain. CDR3 length equals 12 residues. The V end was cut by 2 bases, the J end by 8 bases, with 10 bases between. The germline CDR1 and CDR2 sequences are SGHAT and FQNNGV. The CDR3 loop reads CASSLFGGKQYF. CDR3 coding DNA: TGTGCCAGCAGCTTATTCGGTGGAAAGCAGTACTTC.

The CDR3 spells CASSIVRADEQFF. CDR3 DNA: TGTGCCAGTAGTATAGTTAGGGCGGATGAGCAGTTCTTC. This chain joins TRBV19 and TRBJ2-1; no firm D call. The germline CDR1 and CDR2 sequences are LNHDA and SQIVND (reference sequence). The V gene lost 1 base and the J gene lost 8 bases, with 9 bases spanning the gap. The CDR3 runs 13 residues. Combining the CDR3 with reference TRBV19 and TRBJ2-1 gives the whole variable domain DGGITQSPKYLFRKEGQNVTLSCEQNLNHDAMYWYRQDPGQGLRLIYYSQIVNDFQKGDIAEGYSVSREKKESFPLTVTSAQKNPTAFYLCASSIVRADEQFFGPGTRLTVL.

The chain uses TRBV13 and TRBJ2-1; 8 positions agree with TRBD2. This CDR3 has 15 residues. Germline loops: CDR1 PRHDT, CDR2 FYEKMQ (reference sequence). The V segment lost 4 bases and the J segment 5 bases; nucleotides outside the gene matches: 7. DNA for the CDR3: TGTGCCAGCAGCTCCGGACTAGCTGGTAACAATGAGCAGTTCTTC. Its protein is CASSSGLAGNNEQFF.

This clone came up a few times. The gene calls are TRBV2 and TRBJ1-2; no reliable D call. The ends were cut back, 5 bases at V and 7 bases at J, with 8 bases in the middle. CDR3 length: 11 amino acids. In germline, CDR1 is SNHLY, CDR2 FYNNEI. Here the CDR3 reads CASSQTSGYTF. The CDR3 bases are TGTGCCAGCAGTCAGACATCTGGCTACACCTTC.

V gene TRBV9 combines with J gene TRBJ2-1; TRBD2 is a possible D gene (6 bases). The V end lost 0 bases, the J end lost 4 bases, and 11 bases lay between the germline ends. Germline V lookup: CDR1 SGDLS, CDR2 YYNGEE. The CDR3 runs 15 residues. CDR3 amino acids: CASSVGRGLYNEQFF. The DNA for the CDR3 is TGTGCCAGCAGCGTAGGGCGGGGATTGTACAATGAGCAGTTCTTC.